Following are 28 T cell receptor beta chains from one sample sequenced in a study of CD4 T cells in relation to SARS-CoV-2 and coronaviruses. The method was immunoSEQ multiplex PCR; TCRdb's version includes in-frame clones alone and lacks a portion of them. The sample has some 45,000 clones; more than 65% are singletons. No antigen has been identified for these receptors. The specimen was naive CD4+ T cells from PBMCs, cultured in vitro. Subset meaning: naive CD4+ T cells isolated by negative enrichment. These TCRs come from an adult with COVID-19.

The V and J genes are TRBV5-6 and TRBJ2-6; TRBD1 aligns across 9 bases. V lost 2 bases and J lost 1; bases outside the gene matches: 4. CDR1 is SGHDT and CDR2 is YYEEEE in the germline V gene. The CDR3 is 17 amino acids. The CDR3 here is CASSFGTGSSGANVLTF. The CDR3 DNA sequence: TGTGCCAGCAGCTTCGGGACAGGGTCTTCTGGGGCCAACGTCCTGACTTTC.

The chain joins TRBV4-1 to TRBJ2-2; 7 nucleotides align to TRBD1. The ends lost 1 base at V and 4 bases at J; junction bases unmatched: 6. There are 16 residues in the CDR3. The V gene's germline CDR1 is MGHRA and CDR2 YSYEKL. CDR3 in DNA: TGCGCCAGCAGCCAAGTGTCCACAGGGGCCACCGGGGAGCTGTTTTTT. It yields the protein CASSQVSTGATGELFF.

V is TRBV30 and J is TRBJ2-1; 8 nucleotides align to TRBD2. Germline trimming cut 8 bases from V and 4 bases from J; bases unmatched to any gene: 10. The CDR3 is 14 amino acids. In germline, CDR1 is GTSNPN, CDR2 SVGIG (reference sequence). The DNA for the CDR3 is TGTGCCGGAGGGCTAGCGGGTCTATACAATGAGCAGTTCTTC. Its translation: CAGGLAGLYNEQFF.

The chain is built from TRBV19 and TRBJ1-5, with 8 positions matching TRBD1. J was trimmed by 0 bases and V by 4 bases; bases with no gene match: 5. In germline, CDR1 is LNHDA, CDR2 SQIVND (reference sequence). The CDR3 runs to 16 residues. The chain's CDR3 is CASSTTGENSNQPQHF. For the CDR3, the DNA is TGTGCCAGTAGTACGACAGGGGAGAATAGCAATCAGCCCCAGCATTTT.

The chain uses TRBV9 and TRBJ2-3; D is unclear. The V end lost 4 bases, the J end lost 3 bases, and 6 bases lay between the germline ends. This CDR3 is built from 12 residues. Germline V gene data show CDR1 as SGDLS and CDR2 as YYNGEE. The CDR3 DNA is TGTGCCAGCAGCCCTACTACAGATACGCAGTATTTT. It specifies CASSPTTDTQYF.

The chain combines TRBV19 with TRBJ2-7; 8 bases fit TRBD1. The length of the CDR3 is 14 residues. Germline V gives CDR1 LNHDA, CDR2 SQIVND (reference sequence). The J segment lost 7 bases and the V segment lost 4 bases, leaving 9 bases of the junction unmatched. CDR3 protein: CASSRNRGAWEQYF. CDR3 nucleotides: TGTGCCAGTAGTAGGAACAGGGGGGCATGGGAGCAGTACTTC.

The chain links TRBV6-5 to TRBJ1-6, with D possibly matching TRBD1 (5 bases). The CDR3 runs to 13 residues. Trimming took off 7 bases at V and 10 bases at J, with 14 bases between the two ends. The germline V gene encodes CDR1 MNHEY and CDR2 SVGAGI. In DNA form, the CDR3 reads TGTGCCAGCACTTTCAGGGTTGGGTCACCCCTCCACTTT. Protein sequence: CASTFRVGSPLHF.

The chain couples TRBV6-6 to TRBJ1-3; D gene unclear. The germline V and J ends were trimmed by 8 bases and 4 bases, with 12 bases remaining between them. The CDR3 is 13 amino acids. The germline CDR1 and CDR2 sequences are MNHNY and SVGAGI (reference sequence). The CDR3 DNA is TGTGCCAGCGGCCCCGACACGGGAAACACCATATATTTT. Protein product: CASGPDTGNTIYF.

The chain is built from TRBV18 and TRBJ2-6; D is possibly TRBD1 or TRBD2 (6 bases each). Germline V gene sequence: CDR1 KGHSH, CDR2 LQKENI. There are 16 residues in the CDR3. V gave up 6 bases and J gave up 0 bases, with 12 bases separating them. CDR3 coding DNA: TGTGCCAGCTCGTGGGGGGCCTACTCTGGGGCCAACGTCCTGACTTTC. This sequence encodes CASSWGAYSGANVLTF.

The chain couples TRBV7-2 to TRBJ2-3; 9 bases agree with TRBD2. With 4 bases clipped from V and 2 bases from J, the junction kept 4 bases outside the gene matches. The CDR3 loop spans 15 amino acids. CDR1 is SGHTA and CDR2 is FQGNSA in the germline V gene. DNA of the CDR3: TGTGCCAGCAGCTCGACTAGCGGAGACACAGATACGCAGTATTTT. Translating it yields CASSSTSGDTDTQYF.

The chain couples TRBV30 to TRBJ2-7, with TRBD2 matching over 8 bases. The CDR3 length is 14 residues. J was trimmed by 4 bases and V by 2 bases; bases with no gene match: 7. CDR1 and CDR2 from the germline V gene are GTSNPN and SVGIG (reference sequence). CDR3 nucleotides: TGTGCCTGGAGTTGGAGCGGGGGTCCATACGAGCAGTACTTC. Amino acids: CAWSWSGGPYEQYF.

The chain combines TRBV29-1 with TRBJ1-1, with TRBD1 as a possible D gene (5 bases). The ends were cut back, 4 bases at V and 1 base at J, with 10 bases in the middle. CDR3 size: 13 residues. CDR1 and CDR2 (germline): SQVTM, ANQGSEA. CDR3 amino acids: CSVVGDGNTEAFF. In nucleotides, the CDR3 is TGCAGCGTTGTGGGGGACGGGAACACTGAAGCTTTCTTT.

This chain uses TRBV7-2 with TRBJ1-6; D not resolved. V was cut by 5 bases and J by 7 bases, with 18 bases left in between. From germline, CDR1 is SGHTA and CDR2 FQGNSA. The CDR3 is 16 amino acids. This chain's CDR3 is CASSIRPPGQNSPLHF. The CDR3 DNA is TGTGCCAGCAGCATACGCCCCCCCGGTCAAAATTCACCCCTCCACTTT.

The chain has TRBV18 and TRBJ2-3; D remains unclear. V was clipped by 5 bases and J by 1 base, with 7 bases between them. This CDR3 contains 13 residues. Germline V gene data show CDR1 as KGHSH and CDR2 as LQKENI. CDR3 amino acids: CASSTQGTDTQYF. As DNA, the CDR3 is TGTGCCAGCTCAACGCAGGGCACAGATACGCAGTATTTT.

The V gene is TRBV25-1, the J gene TRBJ1-1; TRBD1 aligns across 10 bases. The CDR3 runs 12 residues. CDR1 is MGHDK and CDR2 is SYGVNS in the germline V gene. J lost 3 bases, V lost 8 bases, and 0 bases had no gene match. This chain's CDR3 is CASGQGDTEAFF. The CDR3 region has the DNA TGTGCCAGCGGACAGGGGGACACTGAAGCTTTCTTT.

V gene TRBV15 combines with J gene TRBJ2-5; D assignment may be TRBD1 or TRBD2 (5 bases each). V was clipped by 1 base and J by 2 bases, with 8 bases between them. CDR1 is LNHNV and CDR2 is YYDKDF in the germline V gene (reference sequence). The CDR3 extends over 14 amino acids. For the CDR3, the DNA is TGTGCCACCAGCAGAGTTGGGGGTCAAGAGACCCAGTACTTC. Amino acids: CATSRVGGQETQYF.

This chain uses TRBV28 with TRBJ2-3; 9 bases are shared with TRBD2. Looked up from germline, CDR1 is MDHEN and CDR2 is SYDVKM. Losses at the gene ends were 6 bases for V and 3 bases for J; bases not matched to a gene: 4. The CDR3 has 14 residues. The CDR3 reads CASSTLAGTDTQYF. In nucleotides, the CDR3 is TGTGCCAGCAGCACTCTAGCGGGAACAGATACGCAGTATTTT. The complete variable domain, with remaining parts taken from reference TRBV28 and TRBJ2-3, reads DVKVTQSSRYLVKRTGEKVFLECVQDMDHENMFWYRQDPGLGLRLIYFSYDVKMKEKGDIPEGYSVSREKKERFSLILESASTNQTSMYLCASSTLAGTDTQYFGPGTRLTVL.

This chain links TRBV6-5 with TRBJ2-1; perhaps TRBD2 as D (5 bases). The germline V gene has CDR1 MNHEY and CDR2 SVGAGI. V gave up 8 bases and J gave up 0 bases, with 11 bases separating them. This CDR3 is 14 amino acids long. DNA for the CDR3: TGTGCCAGCGGTAGGAGGAGCTCCTACAATGAGCAGTTCTTC. This translates into CASGRRSSYNEQFF.

This clone was observed a few times. The J gene is TRBJ2-2, the V gene TRBV9; 10 bases agree with TRBD2. The junction had 4 bases not matched to a gene; V was cut back by 0 bases and J by 5 bases. This CDR3 region has 16 residues. Germline CDR1 reads SGDLS; CDR2 reads YYNGEE. The CDR3 here is CASSVVGSGGTGELFF. Written as DNA, the CDR3 is TGTGCCAGCAGCGTAGTCGGTAGCGGGGGGACCGGGGAGCTGTTTTTT.

The CDR3 DNA follows: TGCGCCAGCAGCCAAGATCAGGGACAGCCTTTTGCAAACACCATATATTTT. It encodes CASSQDQGQPFANTIYF. The chain links TRBV4-1 to TRBJ1-3; TRBD1 agrees at 7 bases. Germline V CDR1 and CDR2: MGHRA, YSYEKL. This CDR3 has 17 residues. V dropped 0 bases and J dropped 6; count of bases not matched to a gene: 11.

This sequence joins TRBV24-1 and TRBJ2-7; TRBD2 matches 7 bases. Germline CDR1 reads KGHDR; CDR2 reads SFDVKD. Unmatched junction bases numbered 10, after V lost 3 bases and J lost 0 bases. The CDR3 is 17 amino acids. The CDR3 DNA reads as TGTGCCACCAGTGATCGTCCGAAGGGCGGGAGCTCCTACGAGCAGTACTTC. Its protein is CATSDRPKGGSSYEQYF.

The V call is TRBV9, the J call TRBJ2-1, with D uncertain. This CDR3 is 15 amino acids long. Per the germline V gene, CDR1 is SGDLS and CDR2 is YYNGEE. The V end lost 0 bases, the J end lost 7 bases, and 14 bases lay between the germline ends. In nucleotides, the CDR3 is TGTGCCAGCAGCGTAGGGGGTAGAGTCGCGAATGAGCAGTTCTTC. Amino acids: CASSVGGRVANEQFF. Drawing the rest from reference TRBV9 and TRBJ2-1, the complete variable domain is DSGVTQTPKHLITATGQRVTLRCSPRSGDLSVYWYQQSLDQGLQFLIQYYNGEERAKGNILERFSAQQFPDLHSELNLSSLELGDSALYFCASSVGGRVANEQFFGPGTRLTVL.

In this sample, this clone turned up once. The chain joins TRBV24-1 to TRBJ2-3, with D perhaps TRBD1 (6 bases). V dropped 3 bases and J dropped 3 bases, with 18 bases sitting between them. Germline V CDR1 and CDR2: KGHDR, SFDVKD. The CDR3 totals 17 residues. DNA for the CDR3: TGTGCCACCAGTGATCCGCCTTCAGGGGTTGGGACAGATACGCAGTATTTT. This encodes CATSDPPSGVGTDTQYF.

The gene calls are TRBV7-8 and TRBJ2-7; D not certain. The CDR3 has 14 amino acids. CDR1 and CDR2 (germline): SGHVS, FQNEAQ. V lost 2 bases and J lost 3, with 11 bases in between. The CDR3 sequence: CASSLKRLVYEQYF. In DNA form, the CDR3 reads TGTGCCAGCAGCTTAAAAAGACTCGTCTACGAGCAGTACTTC.

The chain joins TRBV28 to TRBJ2-1; possible D gene TRBD1, 5 bases. Trimming stripped 3 bases from V and 8 bases from J, with 11 bases between. Germline V lookup: CDR1 MDHEN, CDR2 SYDVKM. This CDR3 region has 13 residues. Written as DNA, the CDR3 is TGTGCCAGCAGTTTTACAGGAGTCGATGAGCAGTTCTTC. Its protein product is CASSFTGVDEQFF. The variable domain in full, completed from reference TRBV28 and TRBJ2-1, reads DVKVTQSSRYLVKRTGEKVFLECVQDMDHENMFWYRQDPGLGLRLIYFSYDVKMKEKGDIPEGYSVSREKKERFSLILESASTNQTSMYLCASSFTGVDEQFFGPGTRLTVL.

This chain uses TRBV30 with TRBJ2-7, with 8 bases matching TRBD2. CDR3 length: 14 residues. V shed 7 bases, J shed 5 bases, and the junction held 13 bases outside the gene matches. Germline CDR1 GTSNPN, CDR2 SVGIG (reference sequence). The CDR3 is CASRGAGVIHEQYF. CDR3 nucleotide sequence: TGTGCCTCCCGGGGAGCGGGAGTTATCCACGAGCAGTACTTC.

The rearrangement uses TRBV9 and TRBJ2-1; weak D call: TRBD2 (6 bases). Trimming took off 0 bases at V and 6 bases at J, with 22 bases between the two ends. The CDR3 is 18 amino acids. The germline CDR1 and CDR2 sequences are SGDLS and YYNGEE. The CDR3 coding sequence is TGTGCCAGCAGCGTAGGTGCCTTGGGCCCGGAGGGTTTCAATGAGCAGTTCTTC. Its translation is CASSVGALGPEGFNEQFF.

This rearrangement joins TRBV18 to TRBJ2-5; 11 positions match TRBD2. This CDR3 contains 16 residues. V lost 2 bases and J lost 3; bases outside the gene matches: 5. CDR1 and CDR2 (germline): KGHSH, LQKENI. CDR3 nucleotides: TGTGCCAGCTCACCAATGCTAGCGGGAGGTAAAGAGACCCAGTACTTC. It encodes CASSPMLAGGKETQYF. The variable domain in full, completed from reference TRBV18 and TRBJ2-5, reads NAGVMQNPRHLVRRRGQEARLRCSPMKGHSHVYWYRQLPEEGLKFMVYLQKENIIDESGMPKERFSAEFPKEGPSILRIQQVVRGDSAAYFCASSPMLAGGKETQYFGPGTRLLVL.